Below, 26 T cell receptor beta chains from the same sample are listed, as sequenced in a study of control samples from healthy donors and cancer patients. Clones were sequenced by immunoSEQ multiplex PCR, and TCRdb holds only the in-frame ones, with some missing. The sample includes 30,000 to 40,000 clones, 90% to 95% of them seen just once. Input material: PBMCs. Source of these receptors: a man aged 35-49 years with colorectal cancer.

The V call is TRBV6-1, the J call TRBJ1-4; D is undetermined. Trimming took 2 bases from V and 3 from J, leaving 10 bases between them. The germline gives CDR1 MNHNS, CDR2 SASEGT. This CDR3 is built from 15 residues. CDR3 region: CASSESLGANEKLFF. CDR3 DNA sequence: TGTGCCAGCAGTGAAAGTCTCGGGGCTAATGAAAAACTGTTTTTT.

The chain couples TRBV19 to TRBJ2-2; perhaps TRBD2 as D (6 bases). The V and J ends lost 7 bases and 2 bases respectively, with 11 bases between them. The CDR3 runs 14 residues. Germline CDR1 and CDR2: LNHDA and SQIVND (reference sequence). The CDR3 sequence is CASTNGGNTGELFF. CDR3 bases: TGTGCCAGTACTAACGGGGGAAACACCGGGGAGCTGTTTTTT.

V and J are TRBV2 and TRBJ1-2, with D tentatively TRBD1 (5 bases). The length of the CDR3 is 13 residues. Germline CDR1 reads SNHLY; CDR2 reads FYNNEI. Deletions cut 1 base from V and 4 bases from J, with 7 bases between. Written as DNA, the CDR3 is TGTGCCAGCAGTGAAGGGGGCTCCTATGGCTACACCTTC. As protein: CASSEGGSYGYTF.

The J gene is TRBJ1-2, the V gene TRBV25-1; TRBD1 matches at 7 bases. The CDR3 totals 15 residues. The trim removed 1 base at V and 8 bases at J, leaving 10 bases unmatched. Germline V gene sequence: CDR1 MGHDK, CDR2 SYGVNS. In DNA form, the CDR3 reads TGTGCCAGCAGTGAATCCGGGACAGTCAGCTCCGGCTACACCTTC. The encoded protein is CASSESGTVSSGYTF.

This chain joins TRBV4-3 and TRBJ1-2; D ambiguous. V lost 2 bases, J lost 2 bases, and 6 bases lay in between. The CDR3 sequence is 13 residues long. Germline loops: CDR1 LGHNA, CDR2 YSLEER. CDR3 region: CASSQYTNYGYTF. As DNA, the CDR3 is TGCGCCAGCAGCCAATACACGAACTATGGCTACACCTTC.

J is TRBJ1-5 and V is TRBV12-1. TRBV12-1 is listed as a pseudogene. This CDR3 comprises 14 residues. In nucleotides, the CDR3 is TGTGCCAGCAGCTTTGGTGGAGGGTATCAGCCCCAGCATTTT. It yields the protein CASSFGGGYQPQHF.

This sequence joins TRBV3-1 (or the pseudogene TRBV3-2) and TRBJ2-3, with a weak D call TRBD2 (7 bases). Per the germline V gene, CDR1 is LGHDT and CDR2 is YNNKEL (reference sequence). V was shortened by 0 bases and J by 7 bases, with 14 bases between the two germline ends. CDR3 length: 15 amino acids. The CDR3 bases are TGTGCCAGCAGCCAAGATATTCGGGGGGCGAATACGCAGTATTTT. The encoded protein is CASSQDIRGANTQYF.

The V call is TRBV7-2, the J call TRBJ2-5; a weak D match, TRBD2 (5 bases). The CDR3 covers 12 residues. With 5 bases removed from V and 10 bases from J, the gap between germline ends came to 14 bases. Germline V gene lookup returns CDR1 SGHTA and CDR2 FQGNSA. The CDR3 spells CASSPAGVGQYF. The CDR3 region has the DNA TGTGCCAGCAGCCCGGCGGGCGTAGGCCAGTACTTC.

The rearrangement links TRBV7-2 to TRBJ1-3, with a weak D call TRBD1 (6 bases). There are 15 residues in the CDR3. The germline CDR1 and CDR2 sequences are SGHTA and FQGNSA. Trimming cost V 1 base and J 10 bases, with 17 bases left between them. This CDR3 is CASSLGALNQGTIYF. In DNA, the CDR3 is TGTGCCAGCAGCTTAGGGGCACTAAATCAGGGGACCATATATTTT.

This clone was observed a single time. This chain joins TRBV30 and TRBJ1-1; maybe TRBD1 (5 bases). Germline CDR1 GTSNPN, CDR2 SVGIG (reference sequence). The CDR3 runs 13 residues. V lost 7 bases, J lost 0 bases, and 12 bases lay in between. CDR3 sequence (DNA): TGTGCCTACACGGGGCATCTGAACACTGAAGCTTTCTTT. It translates to CAYTGHLNTEAFF.

The chain joins TRBV5-4 to TRBJ2-5; D remains ambiguous. The CDR3 has 13 residues. The V end lost 5 bases, the J end lost 7 bases, and 15 bases lay between the germline ends. Per the germline V gene, CDR1 is SGHNT and CDR2 is YYREEE (reference sequence). The CDR3 protein is CASRTDESGTQYF. DNA of the CDR3: TGTGCCAGCAGGACGGACGAGTCAGGGACCCAGTACTTC.

V is TRBV5-4 and J is TRBJ1-4, with TRBD1 as a possible D gene (5 bases). Germline assignment: CDR1 SGHNT and CDR2 YYREEE (reference sequence). V was cut by 4 bases and J by 4 bases, with 8 bases left in between. This CDR3 is 13 amino acids long. CDR3 DNA: TGTGCCAGCAGCAGACAGATTAATGAAAAACTGTTTTTT. This gives the protein CASSRQINEKLFF.

This chain uses TRBV7-9 with TRBJ2-1; TRBD2 is a possible D gene (6 bases). The V end lost 6 bases, the J end lost 10 bases, and 19 bases lay between the germline ends. Germline CDR1 is SEHNR and CDR2 is FQNEAQ (reference sequence). CDR3 size: 14 residues. The CDR3 nucleotides are TGTGCCAGCAGTCCAAGGCGCGACGGGGGAGAGCAGTTCTTC. Amino acids: CASSPRRDGGEQFF.

The genes are TRBV12-3 or TRBV12-4 and TRBJ2-2, with TRBD2 as a possible D gene (5 bases). The V gene lost 6 bases and the J gene lost 6 bases, with 11 bases spanning the gap. CDR3 length: 13 amino acids. The CDR3 sequence is CASSLGGPGELFF. The CDR3 region has the DNA TGTGCCAGCAGCCTTGGAGGACCCGGGGAGCTGTTTTTT.

V usage is TRBV29-1 and J usage is TRBJ1-1; D might be TRBD1 (6 bases). Germline V gene lookup returns CDR1 SQVTM and CDR2 ANQGSEA. Deletions cut 8 bases from V and 3 bases from J, with 16 bases between. This CDR3 has 13 amino acids. The CDR3 is CSCWAGGHTEAFF. The CDR3 DNA reads as TGCAGCTGTTGGGCGGGGGGCCACACTGAAGCTTTCTTT.

This clone was observed once. The rearrangement uses TRBV9 and TRBJ1-5; 7 bases map to TRBD1. V was pared by 3 bases and J by 9 bases, with 9 bases of the junction left unmatched. Germline V gene data show CDR1 as SGDLS and CDR2 as YYNGEE. CDR3 length: 14 residues. The CDR3 DNA sequence: TGTGCCAGCAGCGGGGAGGGACAGTTCGGGCCCCAGCATTTT. Amino acid sequence: CASSGEGQFGPQHF. The whole variable domain, filled in from reference TRBV9 and TRBJ1-5, reads DSGVTQTPKHLITATGQRVTLRCSPRSGDLSVYWYQQSLDQGLQFLIQYYNGEERAKGNILERFSAQQFPDLHSELNLSSLELGDSALYFCASSGEGQFGPQHFGDGTRLSIL.

This clone was counted once. The chain links TRBV5-6 to TRBJ2-7; D perhaps matches TRBD1 (6 bases). The CDR3 is made up of 15 amino acids. Germline lookup yields CDR1 SGHDT and CDR2 YYEEEE. V was trimmed by 0 bases and J by 3 bases, leaving 13 bases between them. The CDR3 loop is CASSLDTGKNYEQYF. The CDR3 DNA follows: TGTGCCAGCAGCTTGGATACAGGGAAGAACTACGAGCAGTACTTC.

The V and J genes are TRBV30 and TRBJ1-3, with D unclear. Germline assignment: CDR1 GTSNPN and CDR2 SVGIG (reference sequence). Between the trimmed V and J ends, which lost 3 bases and 3 bases, there was a span of 15 bases. The CDR3 totals 15 residues. CDR3 in amino acids: CAWSRQTGVGNTIYF. For the CDR3, the DNA is TGTGCCTGGAGCCGGCAGACTGGTGTTGGAAACACCATATATTTT.

This clone appeared a single time. The chain couples TRBV7-3 to TRBJ2-5, with 10 bases matching TRBD1. This CDR3 spans 15 amino acids. Germline V gives CDR1 SGHTA, CDR2 FQGTGA. V gave up 1 base and J gave up 5 bases; unmatched junction bases: 4. CDR3 sequence: CASSLMTGGGETQYF. CDR3 DNA sequence: TGTGCCAGCAGCTTAATGACAGGGGGCGGGGAGACCCAGTACTTC. Variable domain in full (rest from reference TRBV7-3 and TRBJ2-5): GAGVSQTPSNKVTEKGKYVELRCDPISGHTALYWYRQSLGQGPEFLIYFQGTGAADDSGLPNDRFFAVRPEGSVSTLKIQRTERGDSAVYLCASSLMTGGGETQYFGPGTRLLVL.

V usage is TRBV5-5 and J usage is TRBJ1-1; possible D gene TRBD1, 6 bases. CDR3 length: 17 amino acids. Trimming pared 5 bases from V and 4 bases from J, leaving 24 bases between. From germline, CDR1 is SGHKS and CDR2 YYEKEE (reference sequence). CDR3 DNA sequence: TGTGCCAGCAGTTGGGGGCCGACCGGAGCTGGAGGCACTGAAGCTTTCTTT. This gives the protein CASSWGPTGAGGTEAFF.

This chain links TRBV30 with TRBJ2-7, with 7 bases aligning to TRBD1. The CDR3 length is 11 residues. The germline V gene has CDR1 GTSNPN and CDR2 SVGIG (reference sequence). The junction had 3 bases not matched to a gene; V was cut back by 5 bases and J by 5 bases. CDR3 bases: TGTGCCTGGGGAGACAGGGACGAGCAGTACTTC. It encodes CAWGDRDEQYF.

V gene TRBV3-1 (or the pseudogene TRBV3-2) combines with J gene TRBJ1-3; D is ambiguous. V was trimmed by 2 bases and J by 5 bases, leaving 7 bases between them. There are 13 residues in the CDR3. CDR1 is LGHDT and CDR2 is YNNKEL in the germline V gene (reference sequence). CDR3 loop: CASSQISRNTIYF. As DNA, the CDR3 is TGTGCCAGCAGCCAAATTTCACGAAACACCATATATTTT.

This clone was counted a single time. The V gene is TRBV6-1, the J gene TRBJ2-6; D not certain. The CDR3 is 17 amino acids. The V and J ends lost 3 bases and 4 bases respectively, with 16 bases between them. Looked up from germline, CDR1 is MNHNS and CDR2 is SASEGT. For the CDR3, the DNA is TGTGCCAGCAGTGACGACCCATTGAAGGCGGGGGCCAACGTCCTGACTTTC. Its translation is CASSDDPLKAGANVLTF.

The chain couples TRBV7-2 to TRBJ1-1; D unclear. The CDR3 is made up of 14 amino acids. V lost 5 bases to trimming and J lost 5 bases, with 15 bases between them. CDR1 is SGHTA and CDR2 is FQGNSA in the germline V gene. The CDR3 DNA is TGTGCCAGCAGCCATGGGTCAGTCGCTACTGAAGCTTTCTTT. This encodes CASSHGSVATEAFF. The whole variable domain, filled in from reference TRBV7-2 and TRBJ1-1, reads GAGVSQSPSNKVTEKGKDVELRCDPISGHTALYWYRQSLGQGLEFLIYFQGNSAPDKSGLPSDRFSAERTGGSVSTLTIQRTQQEDSAVYLCASSHGSVATEAFFGQGTRLTVV.

J is TRBJ1-2 and V is TRBV12-3 or TRBV12-4; 7 bases align to TRBD1. CDR3 length equals 13 residues. V shed 6 bases, J shed 7 bases, and the junction held 8 bases outside the gene matches. In nucleotides, the CDR3 is TGTGCCAGCAGAAGACAGGGACGAGGTGGCTACACCTTC. Translation gives CASRRQGRGGYTF.

The chain has TRBV2 and TRBJ2-5; 11 bases fit TRBD2. The J segment lost 3 bases and the V segment lost 5 bases, leaving 2 bases of the junction unmatched. The CDR3 is 14 residues long. Germline assignment: CDR1 SNHLY and CDR2 FYNNEI. CDR3 region: CASSPTSGEETQYF. DNA of the CDR3: TGTGCCAGCAGTCCGACTAGCGGGGAAGAGACCCAGTACTTC.